The 11 T cell receptor beta chains below come from one sample, sequenced in a study of T cell repertoires in cytomegalovirus infection (dated by TCRdb to between 2017 and 2020). TCRdb shows the sequencer as Illumina HiSeq 1500. Through fastp at Q25 and MiXCR, TCRdb rebuilt clones from the public reads, retaining in-frame beta chains. Each entry is one CDR3 protein sequence, shown with its most common DNA and genes. This sample has 300,000 to 400,000 distinct CDR3 sequences in its table, and more than 9% of those were observed once. Of the sample, 4.3% is held by the ten largest clones. The sequenced sample consisted of PBMCs. Receptors originate from a human donor in good health (CMV status not recorded). Some clones in this sample may be carry-over from other donors' samples.

The count of this clonotype is one. This clone may be a read error of a much larger clone one base away. The V call is TRBV5-1, the J call TRBJ2-5; a possible D gene is TRBD2 (5 bases). The CDR3 covers 13 residues. The germline V gene encodes CDR1 SGHRS and CDR2 YFSETQ. CDR3 amino acids: CASSQGLEETQCF. The CDR3 nucleotides read TGCGCCAGCAGCCAAGGACTGGAGGAGACCCAGTGCTTC.

This clonotype was seen only a few times. The chain links TRBV20-1 to TRBJ1-2; the D is unclear. V shed 7 bases and J shed 7 bases, with 19 bases lying between them. CDR1 is DFQATT and CDR2 is SNEGSKA in the germline V gene (reference sequence). The CDR3 totals 13 residues. The chain's CDR3 is CSVSAPPPSGYTF. CDR3 coding DNA: TGCAGTGTTAGCGCCCCTCCTCCTAGTGGCTACACCTTC.

This clonotype was found a few times. The chain combines TRBV2 with TRBJ1-5; no firm D call. CDR1 is SNHLY, CDR2 FYNNEI, per germline. This CDR3 region has 15 residues. Trimming left V 0 bases short and J 6 bases short, with 12 bases between. Here the CDR3 DNA reads TGTGCCAGCAGTGAAGCAGGGTTCTCGTTTCAGCCCCAGCATTTT. Translating gives CASSEAGFSFQPQHF. Together with reference TRBV2 and TRBJ1-5, the CDR3 gives the full variable domain: EPEVTQTPSHQVTQMGQEVILRCVPISNHLYFYWYRQILGQKVEFLVSFYNNEISEKSEIFDDQFSVERPDGSNFTLKIRSTKLEDSAMYFCASSEAGFSFQPQHFGDGTRLSIL.

This clonotype was seen at least ten times. This chain links TRBV4-2 with TRBJ1-1; the D gene is possibly TRBD1 (5 bases). V was trimmed by 0 bases and J by 5 bases, leaving 16 bases between them. The V gene's germline CDR1 is LGHNA and CDR2 YNFKEQ. This CDR3 is 16 amino acids long. In nucleotides, the CDR3 is TGTGCCAGCAGCCAAGATTTAGGGGAAGCCCGAACTGAAGCTTTCTTT. Its translation is CASSQDLGEARTEAFF.

This clonotype has a count of ten or more. The chain carries TRBV6-2 or TRBV6-3 and TRBJ1-5; no firm D call. From germline, CDR1 is MNHEY and CDR2 SVGEGT. The ends were cut back, 0 bases at V and 4 bases at J, with 19 bases in the middle. The CDR3 has 18 residues. CDR3 loop: CASSYSRRTAPGNQPQHF. Written as DNA, the CDR3 is TGTGCCAGCAGTTACTCGCGGCGGACCGCCCCTGGGAATCAGCCCCAGCATTTT.

The rearrangement joins TRBV19 to TRBJ1-4, with no clear D. This CDR3 contains 13 residues. The ends were cut back, 6 bases at V and 3 bases at J, with 8 bases in the middle. The germline V gene has CDR1 LNHDA and CDR2 SQIVND (reference sequence). CDR3 protein: CASRKVANEKLFF. The CDR3 coding sequence is TGTGCCAGTAGAAAGGTTGCTAATGAAAAACTGTTTTTT.

This clonotype was seen many times. One end of the junction is discordant with germline, which a read error may explain. V gene TRBV6-1 combines with J gene TRBJ2-7; D is uncertain. Germline lookup yields CDR1 MNHNS and CDR2 SASEGT. This CDR3 has 12 residues. The CDR3 DNA follows: TGTGCCAGCAATGAAGACGGCTACGAGCAGTACTTC. Translating it yields CASNEDGYEQYF.

This clonotype was observed many times. V gene TRBV6-2 or TRBV6-3 combines with J gene TRBJ1-2; the D is unclear. The CDR3 consists of 12 residues. Trimming cost V 5 bases and J 8 bases, with 12 bases left between them. Germline assignment: CDR1 MNHEY and CDR2 SVGEGT. In DNA form, the CDR3 reads TGTGCCAGCAGTCTGCGATTCGGGGGCTACACCTTC. It codes for CASSLRFGGYTF.

This clonotype was recorded at least ten times. The V and J genes are TRBV7-8 and TRBJ2-1, with TRBD2 identical over 7 bases. CDR1 and CDR2 (germline): SGHVS, FQNEAQ. V shed 5 bases, J shed 4 bases, and the junction held 8 bases outside the gene matches. CDR3 length equals 15 residues. CDR3 loop: CASSMMGGRYNEQFF. CDR3 DNA sequence: TGTGCCAGCAGCATGATGGGGGGGAGATACAATGAGCAGTTCTTC.

This clonotype has just a few counts. The V and J genes are TRBV15 and TRBJ2-3; D might be TRBD2 (5 bases). The CDR3 is 18 amino acids. Between the trimmed V and J ends, which lost 0 bases and 1 base, there was a span of 17 bases. Germline assignment: CDR1 LNHNV and CDR2 YYDKDF (reference sequence). The DNA of the CDR3 is TGTGCCACCAGCAGAGACGGACTTAACCACCCTGGCACAGATACGCAGTATTTT. Amino acid sequence: CATSRDGLNHPGTDTQYF.

There are a few counts of this clonotype. The CDR3 loop reads CASSYRSRTDTQYF. The CDR3 coding sequence is TGTGCCAGCAGCTACAGGTCCCGCACAGATACGCAGTATTTT. The rearrangement joins TRBV27 to TRBJ2-3; possible D gene TRBD1, 5 bases. The CDR3 spans 14 residues. Germline V gives CDR1 MNHEY, CDR2 SMNVEV (reference sequence). Trimming stripped 6 bases from V and 1 base from J, with 11 bases between.